The T cell receptor beta chain under discussion was sequenced for a study of T-cell reconstitution after alpha-beta-depleted transplantation in children. Points from the study as a whole: Several patients had high TCRbeta diversity at day 60; it came from surviving recipient T cells and thymic progenitors. As was reported, about two months after transplant, alpha-beta T cells came from several hundred expanded graft clones.

Trimming cost V 0 bases and J 4 bases; bases outside gene matches: 8. The germline V gene has CDR1 DFQATT and CDR2 SNEGSKA (reference sequence). CDR3 length: 15 amino acids. This clonotype was detected many times. Its cognate antigen is unknown. Library preparation (for TCRbeta) was performed with unique molecular identifiers. TCRdb independently ran MiXCR on the PCR reads; one entry per CDR3 protein. The sample yields approximately 1,000,000 distinct CDR3 sequences, roughly 29% seen once. This chain connects TRBV20-1 to TRBJ2-7, with TRBD2 matching over 8 bases. The sample consisted of PBMCs, mostly from graft donor cells, taken 360 days after TCRalphabeta/CD19-depleted stem cell transplant. The receptor was isolated from a boy under two years old who had a stem cell transplant for SCID, so the T cells may come from the graft donor. CDR3 sequence reads: CSARDTGTSKYEQYF. DNA for the CDR3: TGCAGTGCTAGAGATACCGGGACTAGTAAATACGAGCAGTACTTC.